The source of this T cell receptor (beta chain) is a study of prognosis after radiotherapy for stage I lung cancer (dated by TCRdb to about 2021). The study in broad terms: Roughly 20 stage I NSCLC patients were enrolled in Nanjing, China, between 2018 and early 2019. In fourteen patients the disease was a newly diagnosed primary stage I lung tumor, whereas several had oligometastatic NSCLC following surgical resection of the primary tumor. This study profiled peripheral blood TCR beta repertoires from stage I NSCLC patients before and after stereotactic body radiotherapy and linked the repertoires to distant failure. Squamous cell carcinoma histology was identified in 7 or 8 patients, and adenocarcinoma histology was identified in some 11 patients. Distant metastases were developed by four of the 19 patients after SBRT, at a median of 7 months, whereas no significant progression was observed in the other 15 patients. In every patient, SBRT was given without any concurrent therapy. The study took one blood sample before SBRT and one after SBRT from each of roughly 20 patients and sequenced all 38 samples. The cohort included about 12 men and several women, with a median age of approximately 74 years and a range of about 50 to 85 years. Image-guided IMRT or VMAT was used to deliver SBRT in 3 to 5 fractions at a biologically effective dose of at least 100 Gy. All patients were regarded as medically inoperable, because of comorbidities in roughly twelve patients and refusal of surgery in roughly seven patients.

Here is what the overall study found, with its caveats: Differences in TRBV and TRBJ usage frequencies by metastasis status were reportedly observed in two V genes at baseline and in 10 or so V and two J genes after SBRT. After SBRT, the number of unique TCR clones decreased (median around 10,000 before versus 6,861 after; Wilcoxon paired P=0.011). Limitations of the study included a small cohort and short follow-up, and the study findings need independent validation. Post-SBRT Shannon entropy and its change from baseline were lower in patients who developed distant metastases; baseline Shannon entropy was not associated with metastases. No determination of tumor specificity was made for expanded TCR clones. None of the reported P values were adjusted for multiple comparisons.

The CDR3 spans 12 residues, from the cysteine through the phenylalanine. The kept DNA is CDR3 alone, 36 bases in frame from the first base. From a lookup of the germline V gene (reference sequence), CDR1 and CDR2 are GTSNPN and SVGIG. The V end loses 3 bases and the J end loses 5 bases, and a stretch of 10 bases separates them. This clonotype was observed many times. Its specific antigen is unknown. No much larger clonotype is one base removed from it; base qualities were not supplied. Two rounds of multiplex PCR were performed to amplify the TCR beta CDR3 region from genomic DNA. In the first round of PCR, primers specific to each TRBV and TRBJ gene were used, and the primer sequences are filed in Chinese patent CN105087789A. Universal primers were used in the second round of PCR. The Roche High Pure PCR Template Preparation Kit was used to extract genomic DNA from the frozen PBMCs. Paired-end sequencing with 151 bp reads was performed on the libraries using an Illumina HiSeq 3000. From the authors' description of their analysis: CutAdapt was used to discard raw reads that did not contain the multiplex PCR primer sequences. Using PEAR, the high-quality paired reads were merged into contigs. By aligning each contig to reference sequences, MiXCR assigned the TRB V, D and J gene segments to that contig. CDR3 sequences were clustered by base quality and sequence similarity to remove sequencing errors. Diversity was measured as Shannon entropy normalized by the natural log of productive TCR sequence number. One minus Shannon entropy divided by the natural log of the number of unique clonotypes was used as the definition of clonality. Progression-free survival cut-offs for repertoire metrics were chosen using the Youden index of ROC curves, with analyses run in R 3.5.3. Through fastp at Q25 and MiXCR, TCRdb rebuilt clones from the public reads, retaining in-frame beta chains. Identical CDR3 proteins give one entry, which carries the most common genes and DNA. The V and J calls here are based on TCRdb, not the publication. For this sample there are under 75,000 distinct CDR3 sequences; around 27% appear just once. The ten largest clonotypes hold around 6.9% of the sample.

All patients had node-negative disease on CT and PET/CT, and none had a history of other malignancies or had previously received chemotherapy or radiotherapy. Approximately 6 milliliters of peripheral venous blood were drawn into EDTA tubes at each of two time points. PBMCs were isolated by Ficoll-Paque Plus density-gradient centrifugation. Right after collection, samples were placed at -80 degrees C and kept there until analysis. This chain joins TRBV30 to TRBJ1-1; the D gene lacks a confident call. This sample comprised PBMCs, obtained before or after stereotactic body radiation therapy (not recorded which). This clonotype originated in a donor older than 45 with non-small cell lung cancer. The nucleotide sequence is given as TGTGCCTGGAGGGGCGGCGGAACTGAAGCTTTCTTT. Translation gives CAWRGGGTEAFF.